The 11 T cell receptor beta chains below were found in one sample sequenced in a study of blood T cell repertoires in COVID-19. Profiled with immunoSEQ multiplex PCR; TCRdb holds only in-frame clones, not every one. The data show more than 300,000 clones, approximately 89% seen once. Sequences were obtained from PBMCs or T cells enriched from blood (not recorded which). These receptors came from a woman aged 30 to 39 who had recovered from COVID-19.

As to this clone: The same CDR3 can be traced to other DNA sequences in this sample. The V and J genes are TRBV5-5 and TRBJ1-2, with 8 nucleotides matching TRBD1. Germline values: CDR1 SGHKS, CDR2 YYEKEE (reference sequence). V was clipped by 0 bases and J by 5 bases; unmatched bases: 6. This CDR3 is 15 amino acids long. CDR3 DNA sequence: TGTGCCAGCAGCTTGGGGACAGGGCTGGGGTATGGCTACACCTTC. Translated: CASSLGTGLGYGYTF.

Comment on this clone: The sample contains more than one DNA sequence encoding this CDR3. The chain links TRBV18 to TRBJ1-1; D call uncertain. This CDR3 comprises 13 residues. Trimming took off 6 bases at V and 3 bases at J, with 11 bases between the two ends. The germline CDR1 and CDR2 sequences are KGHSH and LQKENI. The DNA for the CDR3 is TGTGCCAGCTCCCCCTCGGCGGACACTGAAGCTTTCTTT. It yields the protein CASSPSADTEAFF.

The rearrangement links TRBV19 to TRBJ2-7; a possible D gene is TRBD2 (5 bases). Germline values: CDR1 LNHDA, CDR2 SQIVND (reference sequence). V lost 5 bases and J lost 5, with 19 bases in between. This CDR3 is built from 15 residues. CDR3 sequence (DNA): TGTGCCAGTAGTTCTCCGGACTTTAAACCCCACGAGCAGTACTTC. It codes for CASSSPDFKPHEQYF.

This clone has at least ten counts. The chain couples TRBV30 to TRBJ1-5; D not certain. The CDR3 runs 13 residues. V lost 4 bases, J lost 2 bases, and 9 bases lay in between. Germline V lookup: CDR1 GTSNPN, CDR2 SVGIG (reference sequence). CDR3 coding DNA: TGTGCCTGGAATGAGGCCGGCAATCAGCCCCAGCATTTT. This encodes CAWNEAGNQPQHF.

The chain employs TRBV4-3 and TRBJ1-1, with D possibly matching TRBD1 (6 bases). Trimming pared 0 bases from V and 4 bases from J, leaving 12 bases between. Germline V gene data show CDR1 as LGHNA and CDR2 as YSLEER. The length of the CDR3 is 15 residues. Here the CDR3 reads CASSQEGGGLTEAFF. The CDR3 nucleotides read TGCGCCAGCAGCCAAGAAGGGGGGGGCCTCACTGAAGCTTTCTTT.

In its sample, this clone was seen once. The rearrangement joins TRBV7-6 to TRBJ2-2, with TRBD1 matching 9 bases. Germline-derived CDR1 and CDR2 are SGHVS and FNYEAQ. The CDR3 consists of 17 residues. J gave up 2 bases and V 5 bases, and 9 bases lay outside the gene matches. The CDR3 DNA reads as TGTGCCAGCAGCCCGCCACTGGACAGGGGAAACACCGGGGAGCTGTTTTTT. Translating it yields CASSPPLDRGNTGELFF.

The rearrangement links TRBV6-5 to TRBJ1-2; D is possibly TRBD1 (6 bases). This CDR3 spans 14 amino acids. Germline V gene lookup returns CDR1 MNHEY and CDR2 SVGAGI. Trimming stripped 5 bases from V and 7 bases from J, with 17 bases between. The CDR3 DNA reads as TGTGCCAGCAGTCCTACAGGGTCCAGCGGTGGCTACACCTTC. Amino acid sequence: CASSPTGSSGGYTF.

The CDR3 loop is CASSQVVLAGVETQYF. DNA for the CDR3: TGTGCCAGCAGCCAAGTCGTACTAGCGGGAGTTGAGACCCAGTACTTC. The V call is TRBV3-1 (or the pseudogene TRBV3-2), the J call TRBJ2-5; 11 nucleotides line up with TRBD2. V dropped 1 base and J dropped 5; count of bases not matched to a gene: 6. This CDR3 has 16 amino acids. From germline, CDR1 is LGHDT and CDR2 YNNKEL (reference sequence).

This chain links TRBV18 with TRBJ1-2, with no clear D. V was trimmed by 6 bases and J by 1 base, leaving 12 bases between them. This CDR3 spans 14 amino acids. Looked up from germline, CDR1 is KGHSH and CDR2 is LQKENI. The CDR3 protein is CASSGGGNNYGYTF. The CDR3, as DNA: TGTGCCAGCTCCGGCGGCGGGAATAACTATGGCTACACCTTC.

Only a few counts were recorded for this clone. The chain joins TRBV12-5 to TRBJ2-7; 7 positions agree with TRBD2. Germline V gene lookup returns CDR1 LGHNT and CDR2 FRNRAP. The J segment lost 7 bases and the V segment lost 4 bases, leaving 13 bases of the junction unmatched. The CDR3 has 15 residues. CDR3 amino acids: CASGSFLGRGGEQYF. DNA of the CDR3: TGTGCTAGTGGTTCCTTTTTAGGACGGGGAGGGGAGCAGTACTTC.

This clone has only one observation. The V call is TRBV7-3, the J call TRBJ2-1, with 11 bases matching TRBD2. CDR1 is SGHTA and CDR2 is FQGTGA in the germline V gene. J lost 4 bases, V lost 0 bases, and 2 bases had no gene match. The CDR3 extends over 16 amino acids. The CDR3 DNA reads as TGTGCCAGCAGCTTAACTAGCGGGAGGGCGTACAATGAGCAGTTCTTC. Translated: CASSLTSGRAYNEQFF.